This T cell receptor (beta chain) stems from a study of shared clonotypes between healthy human individuals. Points from the study as a whole: Naive subsets, compared against memory subsets, generally had larger estimated richness values. Clonotypes shared by all four donors outscored non-shared clonotypes in generation probability.

Only in-frame clones appear in the TCRdb table, and some are missing; sequencing was by immunoSEQ multiplex PCR. The sample lists over a million clones; over 95% were seen once. The CDR3 is made up of 13 amino acids. Germline V gene data show CDR1 as SGHVS and CDR2 as FNYEAQ. Trimming removed 5 bases at V and 7 bases at J, with 15 bases between. Points on this clone: Its antigen is as yet unknown.

This receptor was obtained from a man aged 25 to 45 in good health. The chain employs TRBV7-6 and TRBJ2-7; possible D gene TRBD2, 6 bases. Sequencing was performed on naive CD4+ T cells sorted from blood. The subset is: CD45RA+ positively selected. CDR3 protein: CASSPLAAREQYF. CDR3 DNA: TGTGCCAGCAGCCCTTTAGCGGCCCGGGAGCAGTACTTC. The full variable domain, in which reference TRBV7-6 and TRBJ2-7 provide the parts outside the CDR3, is GAGVSQSPRYKVTKRGQDVALRCDPISGHVSLYWYRQALGQGPEFLTYFNYEAQQDKSGLPNDRFSAERPEGSISTLTIQRTEQRDSAMYRCASSPLAAREQYFGPGTRLTVT.